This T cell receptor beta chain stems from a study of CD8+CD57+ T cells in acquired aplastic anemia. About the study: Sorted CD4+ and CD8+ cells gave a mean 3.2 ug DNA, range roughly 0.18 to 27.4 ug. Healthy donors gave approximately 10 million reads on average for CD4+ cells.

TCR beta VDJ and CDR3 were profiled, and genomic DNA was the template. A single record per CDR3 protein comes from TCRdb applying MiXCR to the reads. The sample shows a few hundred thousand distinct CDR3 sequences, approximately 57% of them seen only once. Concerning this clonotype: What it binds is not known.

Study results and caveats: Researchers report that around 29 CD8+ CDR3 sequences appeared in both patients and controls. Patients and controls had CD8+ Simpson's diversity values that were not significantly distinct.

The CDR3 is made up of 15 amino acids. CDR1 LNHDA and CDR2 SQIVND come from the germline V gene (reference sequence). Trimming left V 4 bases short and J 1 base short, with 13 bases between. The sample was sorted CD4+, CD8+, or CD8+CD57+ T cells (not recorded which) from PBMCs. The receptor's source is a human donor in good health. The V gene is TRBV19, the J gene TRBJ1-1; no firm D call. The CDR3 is CASSTRAMGNTEAFF. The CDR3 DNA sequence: TGTGCCAGTAGTACCCGTGCTATGGGGAACACTGAAGCTTTCTTT.